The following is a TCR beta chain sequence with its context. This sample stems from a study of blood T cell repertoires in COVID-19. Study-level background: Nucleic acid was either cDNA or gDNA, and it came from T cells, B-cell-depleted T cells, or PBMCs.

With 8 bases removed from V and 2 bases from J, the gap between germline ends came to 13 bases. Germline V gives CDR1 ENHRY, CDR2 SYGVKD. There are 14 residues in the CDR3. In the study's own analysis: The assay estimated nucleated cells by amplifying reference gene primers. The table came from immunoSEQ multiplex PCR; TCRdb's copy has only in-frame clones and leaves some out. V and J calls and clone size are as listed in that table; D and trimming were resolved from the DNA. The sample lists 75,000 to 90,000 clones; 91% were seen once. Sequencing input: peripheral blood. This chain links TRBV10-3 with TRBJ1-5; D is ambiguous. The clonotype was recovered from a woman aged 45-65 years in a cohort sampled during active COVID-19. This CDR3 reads CAISREVGNQPQHF. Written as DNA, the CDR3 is TGTGCCATCTCCCGGGAGGTGGGCAATCAGCCCCAGCATTTT.